The 27 T cell receptor beta chains presented below share a single source sample, sequenced in a study of blood T cell repertoires in COVID-19. Libraries were prepared by immunoSEQ multiplex PCR; TCRdb keeps only in-frame clonotypes and omits some of them. This table has some 68,000 clones, roughly 87% appearing once. What was sequenced was peripheral blood. Receptors were obtained from a woman aged 50 to 60 with COVID-19, enrolled during active disease.

The chain is built from TRBV29-1 and TRBJ2-1, with D possibly matching TRBD2 (6 bases). The CDR3 covers 11 residues. Per germline, CDR1 SQVTM and CDR2 ANQGSEA. Trimming cost V 7 bases and J 13 bases, with 17 bases left between them. The CDR3, as DNA: TGCAGCGCCGAGGGTGGGGGAGGACAGTTCTTC. It encodes CSAEGGGGQFF.

This chain connects TRBV19 to TRBJ2-1, with TRBD2 matching 16 bases. Trimming at V came to 5 bases and at J to 0 bases, leaving 4 bases not matched to a gene. Looked up from germline, CDR1 is LNHDA and CDR2 is SQIVND (reference sequence). The CDR3 runs 18 residues. The CDR3 bases are TGTGCCAGTAGTCGGGGACTAGCGGGAGGGAGCTCCTACAATGAGCAGTTCTTC. Amino acid sequence: CASSRGLAGGSSYNEQFF.

This chain connects TRBV10-3 to TRBJ2-1; TRBD2 agrees at 11 bases. Germline CDR1 is ENHRY and CDR2 is SYGVKD. Unmatched junction bases numbered 8, after V lost 5 bases and J lost 8 bases. CDR3 length: 15 amino acids. The CDR3 DNA is TGTGCCATCAGTCATAGCGGGAGGGTCAACTATGAGCAGTTCTTC. This codes for CAISHSGRVNYEQFF.

The rearrangement links TRBV12-3 or TRBV12-4 to TRBJ2-4; 8 bases fit TRBD2. V shed 5 bases, J shed 9 bases, and the junction held 3 bases outside the gene matches. The CDR3 totals 12 residues. CDR3 coding DNA: TGTGCCAGCAGTCGGGGGGGAGGCATTCAGTACTTC. It yields the protein CASSRGGGIQYF.

Only one count was recorded for this clone. This chain uses TRBV19 with TRBJ1-6; D may be TRBD1 (6 bases). CDR1 and CDR2 from the germline V gene are LNHDA and SQIVND (reference sequence). V lost 5 bases and J lost 7, with 12 bases in between. CDR3 length: 14 residues. CDR3 amino acids: CASSPLDRNSPLHF. The CDR3 DNA reads TGTGCCAGTAGTCCATTGGACAGAAATTCACCCCTCCACTTT.

The J gene is TRBJ2-1, the V gene TRBV5-1; TRBD1 aligns across 9 bases. In germline, CDR1 is SGHRS, CDR2 YFSETQ. V was pared by 4 bases and J by 8 bases, with 7 bases of the junction left unmatched. This CDR3 is built from 14 residues. The CDR3 loop is CASSAGTGYDEQFF. In DNA form, the CDR3 reads TGCGCCAGCAGCGCTGGGACAGGGTACGATGAGCAGTTCTTC.

The chain employs TRBV12-3 or TRBV12-4 and TRBJ2-7; 7 bases line up with TRBD1. The CDR3 sequence is 13 residues long. The V gene end was trimmed by 7 bases and the J gene end by 5 bases; junction bases not matched to a gene: 8. The CDR3 nucleotides read TGTGCCAGCATCGAGACAGGGCGCAACGAGCAGTACTTC. Its translation: CASIETGRNEQYF.

The CDR3 here is CASSEGKGLKNQPQHF. The CDR3 DNA reads as TGTGCCAGCAGTGAAGGGAAGGGGTTGAAGAATCAGCCCCAGCATTTT. The V call is TRBV6-1, the J call TRBJ1-5; tentative D call: TRBD1 (5 bases). The ends were cut back, 1 base at V and 4 bases at J, with 14 bases in the middle. This CDR3 is built from 16 residues. Germline CDR1 reads MNHNS; CDR2 reads SASEGT.

CDR3 nucleotides: TGTGCCAGCAGCGCGTCGGCGGCCCCTCTCTCCTACGAGCAGTACTTC. Translation: CASSASAAPLSYEQYF. The V call is TRBV9, the J call TRBJ2-7, with D unclear. V was clipped by 3 bases and J by 0 bases, with 16 bases between them. The germline V gene encodes CDR1 SGDLS and CDR2 YYNGEE. The CDR3 spans 16 residues.

The sample holds one count of this clone. This rearrangement joins TRBV6-5 to TRBJ2-7, with 7 bases fitting TRBD2. The CDR3 is 13 residues long. Trimming removed 8 bases from V and 3 bases from J; junction bases left unmatched: 7. Germline CDR1 and CDR2: MNHEY and SVGAGI. CDR3 protein: CASAAGVNYEQYF. The CDR3 DNA sequence: TGTGCCAGCGCCGCGGGAGTTAACTACGAGCAGTACTTC.

J is TRBJ2-1 and V is TRBV7-2, with 7 bases lining up with TRBD2. Germline V gene data show CDR1 as SGHTA and CDR2 as FQGNSA. Trimming cost V 1 base and J 2 bases; bases outside gene matches: 8. The CDR3 sequence is 17 residues long. In DNA, the CDR3 is TGTGCCAGCAGCTTAGTAGCTCTAGCGGACACCTACAATGAGCAGTTCTTC. Protein product: CASSLVALADTYNEQFF.

This clone was observed once. The chain employs TRBV9 and TRBJ1-2; D unresolved. Trimming stripped 0 bases from V and 8 bases from J, with 8 bases between. Germline V CDR1 and CDR2: SGDLS, YYNGEE. This CDR3 has 12 amino acids. CDR3 DNA sequence: TGTGCCAGCAGCGTAGGACGGCGGGGCTACACCTTC. Residues: CASSVGRRGYTF. Complete variable domain (other parts from reference TRBV9 and TRBJ1-2): DSGVTQTPKHLITATGQRVTLRCSPRSGDLSVYWYQQSLDQGLQFLIQYYNGEERAKGNILERFSAQQFPDLHSELNLSSLELGDSALYFCASSVGRRGYTFGSGTRLTVV.

J is TRBJ1-4 and V is TRBV28; D is uncertain. CDR1 is MDHEN and CDR2 is SYDVKM in the germline V gene. V was cut by 6 bases and J by 0 bases, with 8 bases left in between. The CDR3 spans 14 residues. The chain's CDR3 is CASSYFSTNEKLFF. CDR3 in DNA: TGTGCCAGCAGCTACTTTTCAACTAATGAAAAACTGTTTTTT.

This rearrangement joins TRBV15 to TRBJ2-7; D call uncertain. The V end lost 0 bases, the J end lost 1 base, and 10 bases lay between the germline ends. Per germline, CDR1 LNHNV and CDR2 YYDKDF (reference sequence). The CDR3 runs 15 residues. The CDR3 is CATSRDLADSYEQYF. CDR3 coding DNA: TGTGCCACCAGCAGAGATCTCGCGGATTCCTACGAGCAGTACTTC.

This sequence joins TRBV27 and TRBJ2-1; D gene unclear. Between the trimmed V and J ends, which lost 7 bases and 6 bases, there was a span of 13 bases. From germline, CDR1 is MNHEY and CDR2 SMNVEV (reference sequence). The CDR3 length is 13 residues. CDR3 sequence reads: CASNRDGFNEQFF. CDR3 coding DNA: TGTGCCAGCAACAGAGACGGCTTCAATGAGCAGTTCTTC.

This clone has more than one count but fewer than ten. The chain has TRBV19 and TRBJ2-3; TRBD2 aligns across 7 bases. The CDR3 runs 14 residues. Trimming at V came to 6 bases and at J to 1 base, leaving 4 bases not matched to a gene. The V gene's germline CDR1 is LNHDA and CDR2 SQIVND (reference sequence). CDR3 in amino acids: CASSSSGGTDTQYF. CDR3 sequence (DNA): TGTGCCAGTAGCTCAAGCGGGGGCACAGATACGCAGTATTTT.

The chain employs TRBV24-1 and TRBJ2-2; a possible D gene is TRBD2 (5 bases). The CDR3 runs to 15 residues. Germline V CDR1 and CDR2: KGHDR, SFDVKD. The ends were cut back, 3 bases at V and 4 bases at J, with 11 bases in the middle. The CDR3 DNA sequence: TGTGCCACCAGTGATCCAGGACTTCTCACCGGGGAGCTGTTTTTT. Its translation is CATSDPGLLTGELFF.

The chain joins TRBV19 to TRBJ2-2; tentative D call: TRBD2 (5 bases). The CDR3 is 14 residues long. Trimming shortened V by 7 bases and J by 1 base, and 10 bases separated the two germline ends. The germline gives CDR1 LNHDA, CDR2 SQIVND (reference sequence). CDR3 residues: CASKGGLNTGELFF. In nucleotides, the CDR3 is TGTGCCAGTAAAGGCGGGCTGAACACCGGGGAGCTGTTTTTT.

The rearrangement links TRBV28 to TRBJ2-7; unclear D gene. Between the trimmed V and J ends, which lost 3 bases and 6 bases, there was a span of 9 bases. Germline assignment: CDR1 MDHEN and CDR2 SYDVKM. This CDR3 comprises 12 residues. This chain's CDR3 is CASSFMGIEQYF. The DNA of the CDR3 is TGTGCCAGCAGTTTCATGGGCATCGAGCAGTACTTC.

This chain uses TRBV11-2 with TRBJ2-7; 10 nucleotides align to TRBD2. CDR1 SGHAT and CDR2 FQNNGV come from the germline V gene. The CDR3 is 16 residues long. The V segment lost 5 bases and the J segment 0 bases; nucleotides outside the gene matches: 7. Written as DNA, the CDR3 is TGTGCCAGCAGCCATTTTAGCGGGAGGAGCTCCTACGAGCAGTACTTC. It translates to CASSHFSGRSSYEQYF.

The rearrangement joins TRBV9 to TRBJ2-3; TRBD2 agrees at 8 bases. This CDR3 comprises 14 residues. V lost 4 bases and J lost 0; bases outside the gene matches: 1. The V gene's germline CDR1 is SGDLS and CDR2 YYNGEE. Here the CDR3 DNA reads TGTGCCAGCAGCCGGGGGGGCAGCACAGATACGCAGTATTTT. It codes for CASSRGGSTDTQYF.

The chain combines TRBV11-2 with TRBJ2-3, with 12 bases fitting TRBD2. The CDR3 totals 17 residues. After removal of 5 bases from V and 2 bases from J, the junction contained 8 bases not matched to a gene. Germline V gene data show CDR1 as SGHAT and CDR2 as FQNNGV. Here the CDR3 reads CASSPRLAGVFTDTQYF. In DNA form, the CDR3 reads TGTGCCAGCAGCCCGAGACTAGCGGGAGTCTTCACAGATACGCAGTATTTT.

This clone has just one count. This chain joins TRBV19 and TRBJ2-3, with D tentatively TRBD2 (6 bases). The CDR3 sequence is 16 residues long. Germline lookup yields CDR1 LNHDA and CDR2 SQIVND (reference sequence). The V and J ends lost 5 bases and 2 bases respectively, with 17 bases between them. DNA of the CDR3: TGTGCCAGTAGTTCCTTCGGAGGGGCCTACACAGATACGCAGTATTTT. Its protein is CASSSFGGAYTDTQYF.

This clone was observed a few times. The chain recombines TRBV30 with TRBJ1-5; 10 bases agree with TRBD1. Germline V CDR1 and CDR2: GTSNPN, SVGIG (reference sequence). V was clipped by 1 base and J by 6 bases; unmatched bases: 3. The CDR3 has 14 amino acids. The CDR3 sequence is CAWSDGTGAQPQHF. CDR3 DNA: TGTGCCTGGAGTGATGGGACAGGGGCTCAGCCCCAGCATTTT.

The CDR3 sequence: CASSPPRDMNTEAFF. The CDR3 region has the DNA TGCGCCAGCAGCCCCCCCAGGGACATGAACACTGAAGCTTTCTTT. The chain carries TRBV5-1 and TRBJ1-1; D might be TRBD1 (6 bases). Per germline, CDR1 SGHRS and CDR2 YFSETQ. Trimming cost V 4 bases and J 0 bases, with 13 bases left between them. CDR3 length: 15 residues.

This clone is medium-sized by share. The V gene is TRBV4-1, the J gene TRBJ2-1; maybe TRBD2 (7 bases). The CDR3 length is 18 residues. Germline loops: CDR1 MGHRA, CDR2 YSYEKL. V lost 7 bases and J lost 4, with 26 bases in between. The CDR3 reads CASTLRGAGASAYNEQFF. For the CDR3, the DNA is TGCGCCAGCACCCTAAGAGGGGCGGGGGCTAGCGCGTACAATGAGCAGTTCTTC.

V and J are TRBV9 and TRBJ2-3; 8 bases fit TRBD2. The germline V gene has CDR1 SGDLS and CDR2 YYNGEE. V lost 0 bases to trimming and J lost 5 bases; unmatched junction nucleotides: 5. The CDR3 loop spans 15 amino acids. The CDR3 spells CASSVDTGGLDTQYF. The CDR3 bases are TGTGCCAGCAGCGTAGATACGGGAGGGTTAGATACGCAGTATTTT.